One sample yielded the 2 T cell receptor beta chains listed below, sequenced in a study of breast tumors, draining lymph nodes, adjacent tissues. TCRdb independently ran MiXCR on the multiplex PCR reads; one entry per CDR3 protein. The sample includes about 200,000 distinct CDR3 sequences, 31% of them seen just once. Breast cancer patients provided tissue from their axillary draining lymph nodes. Sample: axillary lymph node tissue. The receptor set was obtained from a female donor with breast cancer. Some clones in this sample may be carry-over from other donors' samples.

This clonotype was recorded many times. J is TRBJ2-7 and V is TRBV20-1; 14 nucleotides match TRBD2. Per the germline V gene, CDR1 is DFQATT and CDR2 is SNEGSKA (reference sequence). V shed 5 bases, J shed 5 bases, and the junction held 8 bases outside the gene matches. CDR3 length: 15 residues. CDR3 sequence: CSAHGTSGRGHEQYF. The DNA of the CDR3 is TGCAGTGCTCACGGGACTAGCGGGAGAGGCCACGAGCAGTACTTC.

This clonotype was picked up many times. The junction departs from germline at one end; a sequencing error may be responsible. The V and J genes are TRBV20-1 and TRBJ2-7, with D perhaps TRBD1 (5 bases). From germline, CDR1 is DFQATT and CDR2 SNEGSKA (reference sequence). The CDR3 sequence is 14 residues long. The CDR3 protein is CSARDPGHFYERYF. CDR3 DNA: TGCAGTGCTAGAGATCCCGGACATTTCTACGAGCGGTACTTC.